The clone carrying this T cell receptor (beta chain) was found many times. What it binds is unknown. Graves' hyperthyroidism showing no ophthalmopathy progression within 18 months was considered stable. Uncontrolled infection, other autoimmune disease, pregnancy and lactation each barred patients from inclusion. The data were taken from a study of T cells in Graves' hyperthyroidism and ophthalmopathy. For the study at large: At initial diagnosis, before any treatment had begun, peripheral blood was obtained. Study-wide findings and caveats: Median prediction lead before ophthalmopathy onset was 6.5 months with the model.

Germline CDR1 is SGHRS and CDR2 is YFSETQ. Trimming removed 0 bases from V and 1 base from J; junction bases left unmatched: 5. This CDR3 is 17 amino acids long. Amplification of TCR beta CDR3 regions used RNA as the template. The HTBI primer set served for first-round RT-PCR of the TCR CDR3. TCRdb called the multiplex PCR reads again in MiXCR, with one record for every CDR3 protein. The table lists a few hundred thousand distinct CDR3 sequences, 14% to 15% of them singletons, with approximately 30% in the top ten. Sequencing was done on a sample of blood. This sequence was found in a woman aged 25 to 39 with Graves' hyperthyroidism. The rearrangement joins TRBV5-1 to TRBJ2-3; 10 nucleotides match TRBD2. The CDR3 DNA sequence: TGCGCCAGCAGCTTGGCGTTAGCGGGAGGTGGCACAGATACGCAGTATTTT. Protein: CASSLALAGGGTDTQYF. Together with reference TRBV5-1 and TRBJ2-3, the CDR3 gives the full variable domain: KAGVTQTPRYLIKTRGQQVTLSCSPISGHRSVSWYQQTPGQGLQFLFEYFSETQRNKGNFPGRFSGRQFSNSRSEMNVSTLELGDSALYLCASSLALAGGGTDTQYFGPGTRLTVL.